The 19 T cell receptor beta chains below all came from one sample that was sequenced in a study of blood T cell repertoires in COVID-19. The repertoire was sequenced with immunoSEQ multiplex PCR; TCRdb's copy has only in-frame clones and lacks some. The sample includes 300,000 or so clones, more than 85% of them seen just once. Specimen: PBMCs or T cells enriched from blood (not recorded which). The receptor source for this set is a woman aged 30 to 39 who had recovered from COVID-19.

Written as DNA, the CDR3 is TGCAGTGCAAGTCGGGGGGCTAGGGAGACCCAGTACTTC. Its translation: CSASRGARETQYF. This chain links TRBV20-1 with TRBJ2-5; TRBD2 might be the D (7 bases). This CDR3 is 13 amino acids long. V was shortened by 6 bases and J by 5 bases, with 16 bases between the two germline ends. The germline V gene encodes CDR1 DFQATT and CDR2 SNEGSKA (reference sequence).

V and J are TRBV19 and TRBJ1-1; 9 positions agree with TRBD1. Trimming removed 6 bases from V and 5 bases from J; junction bases left unmatched: 7. The CDR3 runs 14 residues. The germline V gene encodes CDR1 LNHDA and CDR2 SQIVND (reference sequence). CDR3 bases: TGTGCCAGTAGAGAACAGGGGGCGAGAACTGAAGCTTTCTTT. Translated, it gives CASREQGARTEAFF.

This chain joins TRBV6-5 and TRBJ2-4; D not resolved. The germline CDR1 and CDR2 sequences are MNHEY and SVGAGI. V lost 6 bases, J lost 6 bases, and 12 bases lay in between. The CDR3 is 13 amino acids. The CDR3 is CASRAVPGNIQYF. Here the CDR3 DNA reads TGTGCCAGCAGGGCGGTTCCGGGAAACATTCAGTACTTC.

About this clone: The same CDR3 is also encoded by other DNA sequences in this sample. The chain is built from TRBV15 and TRBJ1-1; 8 positions agree with TRBD1. V shed 3 bases and J 0 bases; nucleotides not matched to a gene: 6. CDR1 is LNHNV, CDR2 YYDKDF, per germline (reference sequence). The CDR3 runs 16 residues. The DNA of the CDR3 is TGTGCCACCAGCAGGGATGGACAGGGTTTGAACACTGAAGCTTTCTTT. This codes for CATSRDGQGLNTEAFF.

This chain connects TRBV19 to TRBJ1-1; 8 nucleotides match TRBD1. Germline trimming cut 6 bases from V and 4 bases from J; bases unmatched to any gene: 10. The CDR3 is made up of 15 amino acids. Germline CDR1 LNHDA, CDR2 SQIVND (reference sequence). CDR3 region: CASSRDLDRATEAFF. DNA of the CDR3: TGTGCCAGTAGCCGGGACTTGGACAGGGCCACTGAAGCTTTCTTT.

The V and J genes are TRBV5-1 and TRBJ2-2, with TRBD2 matching over 9 bases. The CDR3 has 15 amino acids. V dropped 6 bases and J dropped 0; count of bases not matched to a gene: 3. CDR1 is SGHRS and CDR2 is YFSETQ in the germline V gene. CDR3 sequence reads: CASTLAGANTGELFF. CDR3 in DNA: TGCGCCAGCACCTTAGCGGGGGCGAACACCGGGGAGCTGTTTTTT.

The chain links TRBV5-1 to TRBJ2-5, with TRBD1 as a possible D gene (7 bases). Germline CDR1 is SGHRS and CDR2 is YFSETQ. The CDR3 has 15 amino acids. V was trimmed by 3 bases and J by 5 bases, leaving 17 bases between them. The CDR3 DNA reads TGCGCCAGCAGCTCGGAGGGGGCGCTAGGGGAGACCCAGTACTTC. Protein sequence: CASSSEGALGETQYF.

Only a few counts were recorded for this clone. This sequence joins TRBV2 and TRBJ1-5; D remains unclear. Germline CDR1 SNHLY, CDR2 FYNNEI. The ends were cut back, 8 bases at V and 5 bases at J, with 19 bases in the middle. This CDR3 contains 15 residues. In DNA form, the CDR3 reads TGTGCCAGCTCCCGAACGTGGCAAGATTATCAGCCCCAGCATTTT. This gives the protein CASSRTWQDYQPQHF.

This rearrangement joins TRBV3-1 (or the pseudogene TRBV3-2) to TRBJ2-6; tentative D call: TRBD2 (6 bases). The CDR3 runs to 18 residues. Germline CDR1 is LGHDT and CDR2 is YNNKEL (reference sequence). V was cut by 0 bases and J by 2 bases, with 14 bases left in between. The CDR3, as DNA: TGTGCCAGCAGCCAAGATTTAGGAGGGGTTACTGGGGCCAACGTCCTGACTTTC. Translated: CASSQDLGGVTGANVLTF.

The chain links TRBV30 to TRBJ1-2, with 10 bases lining up with TRBD1. The trim removed 3 bases at V and 4 bases at J, leaving 17 bases unmatched. The CDR3 covers 18 residues. From germline, CDR1 is GTSNPN and CDR2 SVGIG (reference sequence). CDR3 sequence: CAWSPNFFDRGRAYGYTF. The CDR3 bases are TGTGCCTGGAGCCCGAACTTCTTTGACAGGGGGCGGGCCTATGGCTACACCTTC.

The chain carries TRBV7-9 and TRBJ2-1; a weak D match, TRBD1 (6 bases). The CDR3 extends over 14 amino acids. Trimming shortened V by 5 bases and J by 8 bases, and 16 bases separated the two germline ends. Germline V lookup: CDR1 SEHNR, CDR2 FQNEAQ (reference sequence). The CDR3 region is CASSQQGRSDEQFF. Written as DNA, the CDR3 is TGTGCCAGCAGCCAGCAGGGGCGTAGCGATGAGCAGTTCTTC.

The genes are TRBV6-5 and TRBJ1-2, with 9 bases that match TRBD1. The CDR3 has 15 residues. The trim removed 2 bases at V and 6 bases at J, leaving 7 bases unmatched. The germline V gene encodes CDR1 MNHEY and CDR2 SVGAGI. The CDR3 spells CASSYVDRGGNGYTF. The CDR3 DNA reads TGTGCCAGCAGTTACGTCGACAGGGGGGGGAATGGCTACACCTTC.

The chain combines TRBV5-6 with TRBJ1-2; 8 nucleotides match TRBD1. J lost 6 bases, V lost 9 bases, and 13 bases had no gene match. Germline lookup yields CDR1 SGHDT and CDR2 YYEEEE. This CDR3 spans 14 amino acids. CDR3 region: CATRGLDRGDGYTF. The CDR3 coding sequence is TGTGCCACCCGTGGCTTAGACAGGGGCGATGGCTACACCTTC.

This chain links TRBV27 with TRBJ2-3; 13 nucleotides align to TRBD2. Germline V gives CDR1 MNHEY, CDR2 SMNVEV (reference sequence). The CDR3 totals 20 residues. V dropped 7 bases and J dropped 1; count of bases not matched to a gene: 17. The CDR3 loop is CASTHRRGTGTSGGTDTQYF. In DNA form, the CDR3 reads TGTGCCAGCACCCACAGGAGAGGGACAGGGACTAGCGGGGGCACAGATACGCAGTATTTT.

This clone was counted between two and nine times. The same CDR3 arises from other DNA sequences in this sample as well. The chain joins TRBV7-2 to TRBJ1-2, with TRBD1 identical over 7 bases. The germline CDR1 and CDR2 sequences are SGHTA and FQGNSA. The V segment lost 1 base and the J segment 4 bases; nucleotides outside the gene matches: 0. The length of the CDR3 is 13 residues. The CDR3 loop reads CASSLDRGYGYTF. The DNA of the CDR3 is TGTGCCAGCAGCTTAGACAGGGGCTATGGCTACACCTTC.

V is TRBV19 and J is TRBJ1-2; 7 nucleotides align to TRBD1. Unmatched junction bases numbered 6, after V lost 0 bases and J lost 2 bases. The CDR3 contains 16 residues. Per the germline V gene, CDR1 is LNHDA and CDR2 is SQIVND (reference sequence). This CDR3 reads CASSIDGGQRNYGYTF. CDR3 nucleotides: TGTGCCAGTAGTATAGATGGGGGACAGCGGAACTATGGCTACACCTTC.

V usage is TRBV5-1 and J usage is TRBJ2-7; 10 bases fit TRBD2. The CDR3 extends over 15 amino acids. Unmatched junction bases numbered 10, after V lost 4 bases and J lost 6 bases. Germline CDR1 reads SGHRS; CDR2 reads YFSETQ. The CDR3 loop is CASSISAGGPSEQYF. CDR3 coding DNA: TGCGCCAGCAGCATTTCAGCGGGGGGGCCTTCCGAGCAGTACTTC.

The count of this clone is one. The chain uses TRBV19 and TRBJ2-7, with D possibly being TRBD1 (5 bases). CDR3 length: 12 amino acids. Trimming removed 4 bases at V and 6 bases at J, with 10 bases between. Germline assignment: CDR1 LNHDA and CDR2 SQIVND (reference sequence). The CDR3 DNA reads TGTGCCAGTAGTACAGGGTTCGGCGAGCAGTACTTC. Its protein product is CASSTGFGEQYF.

A few counts support this clone. The chain recombines TRBV28 with TRBJ1-2, with D perhaps TRBD1 (6 bases). There are 12 residues in the CDR3. Between the trimmed V and J ends, which lost 11 bases and 3 bases, there was a span of 13 bases. Germline V gene lookup returns CDR1 MDHEN and CDR2 SYDVKM. The CDR3 sequence is CAAEGGDYGYTF. The CDR3 nucleotides read TGTGCCGCCGAAGGGGGGGACTATGGCTACACCTTC.